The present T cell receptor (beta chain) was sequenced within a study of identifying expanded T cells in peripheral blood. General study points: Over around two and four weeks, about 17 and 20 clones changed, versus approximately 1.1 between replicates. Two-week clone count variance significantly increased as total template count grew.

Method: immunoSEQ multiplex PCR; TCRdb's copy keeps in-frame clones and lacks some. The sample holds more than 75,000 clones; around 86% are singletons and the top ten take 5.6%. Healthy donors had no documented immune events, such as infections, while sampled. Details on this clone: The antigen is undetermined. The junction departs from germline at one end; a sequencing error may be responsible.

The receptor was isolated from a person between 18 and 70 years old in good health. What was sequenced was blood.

Here the CDR3 DNA reads TGCGCCAGCAGCCAAGAGGGGACCATCAGACAGGCCAACTTC. Protein sequence: CASSQEGTIRQANF. The chain employs TRBV4-1 and TRBJ2-7; D is possibly TRBD1 (6 bases). Germline V gives CDR1 MGHRA, CDR2 YSYEKL. The CDR3 is 14 residues long.